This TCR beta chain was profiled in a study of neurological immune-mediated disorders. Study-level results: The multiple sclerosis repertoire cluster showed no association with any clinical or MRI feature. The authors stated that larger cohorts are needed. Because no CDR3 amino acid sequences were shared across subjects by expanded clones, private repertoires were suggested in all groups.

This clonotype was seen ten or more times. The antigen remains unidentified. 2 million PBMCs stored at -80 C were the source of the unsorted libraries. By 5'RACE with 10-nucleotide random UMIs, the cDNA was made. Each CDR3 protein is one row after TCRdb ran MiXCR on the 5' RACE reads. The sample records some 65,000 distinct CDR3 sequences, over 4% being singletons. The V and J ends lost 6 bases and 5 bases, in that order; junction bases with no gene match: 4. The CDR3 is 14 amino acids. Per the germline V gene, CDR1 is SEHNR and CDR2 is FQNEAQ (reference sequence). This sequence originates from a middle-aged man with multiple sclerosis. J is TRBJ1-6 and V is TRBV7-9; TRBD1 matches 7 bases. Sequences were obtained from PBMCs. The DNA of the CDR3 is TGTGCCAGCAGGTCTACAGGGGATAATTCACCCCTCCACTTT. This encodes CASRSTGDNSPLHF.